This T cell receptor (beta chain) was captured in a study of blood T cell repertoires in COVID-19 (dated by TCRdb to the early 2020s). About the full investigation: Collaborator samples came from the United States, Italy and Spain and covered acute and convalescent phases of COVID-19. Subjects who had been exposed to COVID-19, were actively infected with it, or had recovered from it provided the deeply sampled blood TCRbeta repertoires that made up the dataset. A freely available public database, intended as a resource for researchers studying the immune response to SARS-CoV-2, is where the repertoires were released. Samples were obtained from the ongoing ImmuneRACE study (first 160 participants) and from some 1,200 subjects provided by 6 global collaborators. HLA class I and class II types, where available, came from metadata supplied by the sample provider rather than from assay-based typing. The material from the prospective study consisted of cDNA or gDNA derived from T cells, B-cell-depleted T cells, or PBMCs. A de-identified subject ID, COVID-19 status, age in years and sex were almost always included in the sample metadata. Here is what the overall study found, with its caveats: How much clinical and demographic metadata was included differed by source and by participant, and the metadata was provided uncurated.

Remarks on this clone: It has no known antigen specificity. Base qualities are not provided; no much larger clone lies one nucleotide away.

Samples from volunteer blood donors who had recovered from COVID-19 were contributed by a second Seattle source. Whole blood was collected in K2EDTA tubes by collaborating institutions according to the institutions' own protocols. Collaborator samples were shipped for TCRbeta analysis as frozen whole blood, isolated PBMCs, or DNA extracted from either sample type. CDR1 and CDR2 are drawn from the germline V gene: MDHEN, SYDVKM. Measured from the cysteine to the phenylalanine, the CDR3 is 15 residues long. The kept DNA is CDR3 alone, 45 bases in frame from the first base. Between the V and J ends, shortened by 6 bases and 1 base respectively, the junction contains 16 bases. TCRbeta CDR3 regions were amplified from genomic DNA using the immunoSEQ Assay, a bias-controlled multiplex PCR. In the original analysis: The number of nucleated cells in each sample was estimated from the amplification of reference gene primers within the assay. Sequence reads were collapsed and filtered to measure the absolute abundance of every unique TCRbeta CDR3 rearrangement. For each sample, productive Simpson clonality was calculated by taking the square root of Simpson's diversity index across productive rearrangements. Here the immuneACCESS table is served through TCRdb, limited to in-frame sequences with V and J called. Missing clones are a known gap in these copies; in checked studies unresolved V genes cover under half, and the rest lacks a known reason. Clonal size and the V and J genes are those of that table, whereas D and trimming came from the DNA. This sample lists under 300,000 clones; about 88% were detected once. The leading ten clones occupy about 2.1% of the sample.

This TCR derives from a middle-aged woman who had recovered from COVID-19. The chain is assembled from TRBV28 and TRBJ2-7; perhaps TRBD1 is the D gene, with 6 bases matching. The sample consisted of peripheral blood. The sequenced DNA is TGTGCCAGCAGCTCGAGAGGACAGACTTCCTACGAGCAGTACTTC. This codes for CASSSRGQTSYEQYF.